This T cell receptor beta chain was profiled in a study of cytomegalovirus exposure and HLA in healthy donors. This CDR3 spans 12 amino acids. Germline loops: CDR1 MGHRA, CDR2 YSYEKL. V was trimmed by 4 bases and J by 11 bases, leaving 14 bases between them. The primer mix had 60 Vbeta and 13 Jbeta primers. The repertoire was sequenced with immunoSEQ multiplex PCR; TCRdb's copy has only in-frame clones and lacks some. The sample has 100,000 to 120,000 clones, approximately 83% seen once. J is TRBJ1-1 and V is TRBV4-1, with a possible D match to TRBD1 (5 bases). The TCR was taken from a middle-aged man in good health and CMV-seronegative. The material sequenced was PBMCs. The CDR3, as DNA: TGCGCCAGCAGCCGGGAGGGCCGGGGGGCTTTCTTT. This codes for CASSREGRGAFF.